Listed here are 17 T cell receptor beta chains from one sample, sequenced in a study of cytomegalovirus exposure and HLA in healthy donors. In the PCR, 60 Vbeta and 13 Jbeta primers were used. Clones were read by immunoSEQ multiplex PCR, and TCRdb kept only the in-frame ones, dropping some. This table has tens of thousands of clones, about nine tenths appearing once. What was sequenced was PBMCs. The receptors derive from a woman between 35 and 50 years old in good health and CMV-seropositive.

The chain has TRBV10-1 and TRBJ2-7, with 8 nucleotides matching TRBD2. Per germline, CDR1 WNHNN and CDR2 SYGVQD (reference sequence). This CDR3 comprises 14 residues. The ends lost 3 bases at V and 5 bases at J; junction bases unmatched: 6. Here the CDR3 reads CASSDGGGRNEQYF. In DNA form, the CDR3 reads TGCGCCAGCAGTGACGGGGGGGGGAGAAACGAGCAGTACTTC.

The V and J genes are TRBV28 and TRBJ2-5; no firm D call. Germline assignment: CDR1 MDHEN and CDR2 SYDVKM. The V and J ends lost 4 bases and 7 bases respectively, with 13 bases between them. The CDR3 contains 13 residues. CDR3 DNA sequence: TGTGCCAGCAGTTCCGACTGGATGAGGACCCAGTACTTC. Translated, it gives CASSSDWMRTQYF.

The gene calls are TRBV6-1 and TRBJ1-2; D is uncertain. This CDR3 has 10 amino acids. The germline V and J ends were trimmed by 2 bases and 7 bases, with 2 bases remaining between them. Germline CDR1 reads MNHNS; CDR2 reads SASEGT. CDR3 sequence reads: CASSERGYTF. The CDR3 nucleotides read TGTGCCAGCAGTGAACGTGGCTACACCTTC.

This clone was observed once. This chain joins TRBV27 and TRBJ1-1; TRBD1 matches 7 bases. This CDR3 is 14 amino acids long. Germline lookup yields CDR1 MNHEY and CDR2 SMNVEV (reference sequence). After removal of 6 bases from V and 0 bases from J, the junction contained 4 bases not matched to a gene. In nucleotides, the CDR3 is TGTGCCAGCAGGCAGGGGGTTCTGAACACTGAAGCTTTCTTT. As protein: CASRQGVLNTEAFF.

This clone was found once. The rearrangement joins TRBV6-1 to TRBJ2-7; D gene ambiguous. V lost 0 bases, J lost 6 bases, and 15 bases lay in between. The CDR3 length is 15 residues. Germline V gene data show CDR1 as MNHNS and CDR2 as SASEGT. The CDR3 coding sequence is TGTGCCAGCAGTGAAGCGCTCTCAAACACGGGCGAGCAGTACTTC. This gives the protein CASSEALSNTGEQYF.

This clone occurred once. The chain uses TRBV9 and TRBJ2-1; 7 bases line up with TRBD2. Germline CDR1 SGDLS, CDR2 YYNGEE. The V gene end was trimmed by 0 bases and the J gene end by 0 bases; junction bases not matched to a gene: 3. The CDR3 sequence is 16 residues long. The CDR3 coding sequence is TGTGCCAGCAGCGTAGTGGGCGGGAGCTCCTACAATGAGCAGTTCTTC. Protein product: CASSVVGGSSYNEQFF. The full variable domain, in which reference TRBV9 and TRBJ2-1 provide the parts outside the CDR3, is DSGVTQTPKHLITATGQRVTLRCSPRSGDLSVYWYQQSLDQGLQFLIQYYNGEERAKGNILERFSAQQFPDLHSELNLSSLELGDSALYFCASSVVGGSSYNEQFFGPGTRLTVL.

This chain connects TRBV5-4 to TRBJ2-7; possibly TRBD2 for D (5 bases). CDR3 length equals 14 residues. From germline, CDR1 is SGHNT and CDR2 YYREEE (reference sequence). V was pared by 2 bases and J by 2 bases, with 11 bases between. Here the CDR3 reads CASSFRAGAYEQYF. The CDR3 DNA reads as TGTGCCAGCAGCTTCCGGGCGGGTGCCTACGAGCAGTACTTC.

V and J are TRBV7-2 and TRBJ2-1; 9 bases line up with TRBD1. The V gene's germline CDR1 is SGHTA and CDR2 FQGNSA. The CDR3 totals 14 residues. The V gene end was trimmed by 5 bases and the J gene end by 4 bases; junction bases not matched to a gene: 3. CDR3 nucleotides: TGTGCCAGCAGCCCGGGACAGGGATACAATGAGCAGTTCTTC. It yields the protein CASSPGQGYNEQFF.

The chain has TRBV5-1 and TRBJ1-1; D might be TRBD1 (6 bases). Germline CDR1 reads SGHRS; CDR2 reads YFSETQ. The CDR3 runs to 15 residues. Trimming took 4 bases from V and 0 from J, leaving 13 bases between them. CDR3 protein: CASSQGTSMNTEAFF. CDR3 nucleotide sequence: TGCGCCAGCAGCCAGGGGACGTCGATGAACACTGAAGCTTTCTTT.

The CDR3 DNA follows: TGTGCCAGCAGCCAAGAGGGGGGGATTCATTACGAGCAGTACTTC. Translated: CASSQEGGIHYEQYF. The chain recombines TRBV14 with TRBJ2-7; 7 positions match TRBD2. The CDR3 length is 15 residues. Trimming cost V 0 bases and J 4 bases; bases outside gene matches: 6. CDR1 and CDR2 (germline): SGHDN, FVKESK.

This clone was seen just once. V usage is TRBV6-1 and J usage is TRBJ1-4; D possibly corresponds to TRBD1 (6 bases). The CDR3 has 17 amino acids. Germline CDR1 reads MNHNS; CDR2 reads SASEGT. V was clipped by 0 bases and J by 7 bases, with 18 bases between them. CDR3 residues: CASSEAGAGAPIEKLFF. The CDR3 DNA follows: TGTGCCAGCAGTGAAGCCGGGGCAGGGGCCCCGATTGAAAAACTGTTTTTT.

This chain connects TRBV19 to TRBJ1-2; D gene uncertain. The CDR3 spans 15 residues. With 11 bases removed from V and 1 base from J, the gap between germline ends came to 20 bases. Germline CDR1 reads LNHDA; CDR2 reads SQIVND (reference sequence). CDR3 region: CASTRSPLLNYGYTF. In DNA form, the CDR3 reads TGTGCCTCTACGCGGTCACCGTTGCTTAACTATGGCTACACCTTC.

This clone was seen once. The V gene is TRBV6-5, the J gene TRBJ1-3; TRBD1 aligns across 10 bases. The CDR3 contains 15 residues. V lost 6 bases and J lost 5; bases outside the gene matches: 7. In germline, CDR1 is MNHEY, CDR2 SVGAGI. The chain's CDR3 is CASRHDRGLRNTIYF. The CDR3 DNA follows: TGTGCCAGCAGGCACGACAGGGGGCTACGAAACACCATATATTTT.

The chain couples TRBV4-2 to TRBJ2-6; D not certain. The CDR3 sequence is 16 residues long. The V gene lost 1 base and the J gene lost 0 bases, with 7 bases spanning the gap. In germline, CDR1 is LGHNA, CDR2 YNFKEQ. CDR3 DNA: TGTGCCAGCAGCCAAGGTGGAGCCTCTGGGGCCAACGTCCTGACTTTC. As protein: CASSQGGASGANVLTF.

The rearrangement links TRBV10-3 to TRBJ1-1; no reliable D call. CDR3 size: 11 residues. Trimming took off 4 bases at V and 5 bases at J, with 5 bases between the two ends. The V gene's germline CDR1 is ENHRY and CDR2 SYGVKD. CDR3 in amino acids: CAISVRTEAFF. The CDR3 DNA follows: TGTGCCATCAGTGTGCGGACTGAAGCTTTCTTT.

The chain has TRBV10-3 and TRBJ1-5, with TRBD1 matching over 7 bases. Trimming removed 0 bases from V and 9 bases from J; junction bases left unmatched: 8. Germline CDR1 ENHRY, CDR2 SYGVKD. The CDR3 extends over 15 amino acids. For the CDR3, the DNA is TGTGCCATCAGTGAGTCAGAGGGGGCGGTTGGGCCCCAGCATTTT. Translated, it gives CAISESEGAVGPQHF.

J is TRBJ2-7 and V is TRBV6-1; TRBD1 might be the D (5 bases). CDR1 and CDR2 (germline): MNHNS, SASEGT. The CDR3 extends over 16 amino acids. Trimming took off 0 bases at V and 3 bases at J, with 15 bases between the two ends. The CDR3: CASSEARRVQFYEQYF. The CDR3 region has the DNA TGTGCCAGCAGTGAAGCACGCAGGGTCCAATTCTACGAGCAGTACTTC.